This TCR beta chain was found in a study of shared clonotypes between healthy human individuals. Study as a whole: Each donor's CD8 memory used one plate, CD8 naive two, each CD4 subset three.

This CDR3 is built from 12 residues. V was pared by 5 bases and J by 8 bases, with 4 bases of the junction left unmatched. Germline CDR1 and CDR2: MDHEN and SYDVKM. Points on this clone: As yet, its antigen is unknown.

This table comes from immunoSEQ multiplex PCR, and its TCRdb copy is limited to in-frame clones, with some not included. The repertoire holds approximately 2.4 million clones, with under 97% as singletons. Regarding the study as a whole: It was the non-shared clonotypes that had lower generation probabilities than clonotypes shared by all four donors.

This TCR was sampled from a man between 18 and 29 years old in good health. Sequences were obtained from naive CD4+ T cells sorted from blood. The subset denotes: CD45RA+ positively selected. This chain links TRBV28 with TRBJ2-3; 7 bases fit TRBD1. The CDR3 protein is CASSLTGRTQYF. The CDR3, as DNA: TGTGCCAGCAGTCTGACAGGGCGTACGCAGTATTTT.